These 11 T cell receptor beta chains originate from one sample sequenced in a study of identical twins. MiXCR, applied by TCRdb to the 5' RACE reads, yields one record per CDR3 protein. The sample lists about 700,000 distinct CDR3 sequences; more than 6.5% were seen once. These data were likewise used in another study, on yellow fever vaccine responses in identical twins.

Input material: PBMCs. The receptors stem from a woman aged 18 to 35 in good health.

DNA of the CDR3: TGTGCCAGCAGCCAAGAGTGGGACGGACACAATGAGCAGTTCTTC. This gives the protein CASSQEWDGHNEQFF. The genes are TRBV3-1 and TRBJ2-1; D is perhaps TRBD1 or TRBD2 (5 bases each). The CDR3 consists of 15 residues. The germline CDR1 and CDR2 sequences are LGHDT and YNNKEL (reference sequence). Trimming removed 0 bases at V and 5 bases at J, with 11 bases between.

CDR3 sequence (DNA): TGTGCCAGTGCTGCGGGGCGGGTAGGTTCTAATGAGCAGTTCTTC. The encoded protein is CASAAGRVGSNEQFF. The chain couples TRBV19 to TRBJ2-1; possible D gene TRBD2, 6 bases. With 8 bases removed from V and 7 bases from J, the gap between germline ends came to 21 bases. Looked up from germline, CDR1 is LNHDA and CDR2 is SQIVND (reference sequence). The CDR3 length is 15 residues.

CDR3 nucleotides: TGCGCCAGCAGCCAAGATACCCTCGGTGAGCAGTACTTC. Amino acid sequence: CASSQDTLGEQYF. The J gene is TRBJ2-7, the V gene TRBV4-1; no firm D call. V lost 0 bases to trimming and J lost 7 bases, with 10 bases between them. Germline lookup yields CDR1 MGHRA and CDR2 YSYEKL. The CDR3 spans 13 residues.

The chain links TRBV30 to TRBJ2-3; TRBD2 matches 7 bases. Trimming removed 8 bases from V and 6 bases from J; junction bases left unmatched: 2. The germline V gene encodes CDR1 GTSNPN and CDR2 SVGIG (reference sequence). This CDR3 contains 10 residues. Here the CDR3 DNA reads TGTGCCGGGGGAGGGGATACGCAGTATTTT. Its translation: CAGGGDTQYF.

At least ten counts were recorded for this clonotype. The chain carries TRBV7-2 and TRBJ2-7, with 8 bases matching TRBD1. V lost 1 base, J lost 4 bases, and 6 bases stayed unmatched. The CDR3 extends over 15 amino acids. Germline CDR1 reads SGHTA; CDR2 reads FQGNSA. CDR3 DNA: TGTGCCAGCAGCTTAGGACAGGGGCGTTCGTACGAGCAGTACTTC. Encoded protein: CASSLGQGRSYEQYF.

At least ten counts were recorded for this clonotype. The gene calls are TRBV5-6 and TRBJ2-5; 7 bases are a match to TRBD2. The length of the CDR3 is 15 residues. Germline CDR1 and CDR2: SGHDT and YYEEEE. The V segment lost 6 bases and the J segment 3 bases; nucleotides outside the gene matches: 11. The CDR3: CASTLILAVEETQYF. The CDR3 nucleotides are TGTGCCAGCACCCTAATCCTAGCGGTTGAAGAGACCCAGTACTTC.

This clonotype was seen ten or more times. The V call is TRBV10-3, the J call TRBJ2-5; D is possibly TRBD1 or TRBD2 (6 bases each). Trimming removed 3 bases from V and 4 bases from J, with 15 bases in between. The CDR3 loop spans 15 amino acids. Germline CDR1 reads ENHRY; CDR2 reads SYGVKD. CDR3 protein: CAISDLQGRGETQYF. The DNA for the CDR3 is TGTGCCATCAGTGACTTGCAGGGGCGGGGAGAGACCCAGTACTTC.

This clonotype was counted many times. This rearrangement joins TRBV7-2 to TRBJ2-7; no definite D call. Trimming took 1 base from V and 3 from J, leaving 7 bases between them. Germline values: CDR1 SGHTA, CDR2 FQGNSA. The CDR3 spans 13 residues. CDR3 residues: CASSLEPGYEQYF. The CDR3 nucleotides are TGTGCCAGCAGCTTAGAGCCTGGCTACGAGCAGTACTTC.

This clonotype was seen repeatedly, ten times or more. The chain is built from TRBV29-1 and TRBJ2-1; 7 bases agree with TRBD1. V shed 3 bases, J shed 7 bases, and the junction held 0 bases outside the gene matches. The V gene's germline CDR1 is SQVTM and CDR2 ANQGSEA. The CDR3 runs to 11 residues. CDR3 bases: TGCAGCGTTGACAGGGGGAATGAGCAGTTCTTC. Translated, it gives CSVDRGNEQFF.

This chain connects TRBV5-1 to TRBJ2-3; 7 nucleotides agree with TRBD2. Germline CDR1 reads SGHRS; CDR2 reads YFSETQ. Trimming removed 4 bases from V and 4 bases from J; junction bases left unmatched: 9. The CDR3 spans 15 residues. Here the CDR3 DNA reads TGCGCCAGCAGCGTCCTAGCGGTACCAGCAGATACGCAGTATTTT. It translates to CASSVLAVPADTQYF.

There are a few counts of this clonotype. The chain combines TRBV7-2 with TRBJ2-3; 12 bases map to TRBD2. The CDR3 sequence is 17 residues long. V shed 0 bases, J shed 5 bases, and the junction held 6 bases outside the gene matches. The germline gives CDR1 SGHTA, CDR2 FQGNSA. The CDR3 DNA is TGTGCCAGCAGCTTAGCTCTAGCGGGAGGGCCCATAGATACGCAGTATTTT. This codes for CASSLALAGGPIDTQYF.